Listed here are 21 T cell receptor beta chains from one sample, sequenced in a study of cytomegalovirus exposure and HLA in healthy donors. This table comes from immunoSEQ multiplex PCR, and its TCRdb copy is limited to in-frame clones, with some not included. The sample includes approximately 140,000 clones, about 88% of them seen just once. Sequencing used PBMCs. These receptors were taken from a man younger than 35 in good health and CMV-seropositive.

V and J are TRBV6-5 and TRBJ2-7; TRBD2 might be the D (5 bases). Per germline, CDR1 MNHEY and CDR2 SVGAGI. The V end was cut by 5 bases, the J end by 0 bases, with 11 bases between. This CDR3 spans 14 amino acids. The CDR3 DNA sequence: TGTGCCAGCAGTCAGCCGGGAAGCTCCTACGAGCAGTACTTC. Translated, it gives CASSQPGSSYEQYF.

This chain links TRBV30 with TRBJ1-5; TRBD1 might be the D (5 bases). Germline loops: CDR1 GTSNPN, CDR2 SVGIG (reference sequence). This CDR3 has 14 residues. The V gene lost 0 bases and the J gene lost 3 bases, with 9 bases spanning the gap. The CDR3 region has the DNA TGTGCCTGGAGTGTGGGGGGGTTCAATCAGCCCCAGCATTTT. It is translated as CAWSVGGFNQPQHF.

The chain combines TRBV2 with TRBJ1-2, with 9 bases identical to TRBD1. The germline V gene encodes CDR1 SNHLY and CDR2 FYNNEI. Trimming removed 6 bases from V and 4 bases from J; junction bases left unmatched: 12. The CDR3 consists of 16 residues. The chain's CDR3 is CASSTGTGPFSYGYTF. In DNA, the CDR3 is TGTGCCAGCAGCACCGGGACAGGGCCTTTTAGCTATGGCTACACCTTC.

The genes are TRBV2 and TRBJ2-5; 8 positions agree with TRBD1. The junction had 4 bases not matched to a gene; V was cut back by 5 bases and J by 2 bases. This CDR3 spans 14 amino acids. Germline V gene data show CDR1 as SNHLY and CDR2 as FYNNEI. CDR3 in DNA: TGTGCCAGCAGTAGGGACAGGCAGCAAGAGACCCAGTACTTC. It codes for CASSRDRQQETQYF.

The CDR3 region has the DNA TGTGCCAGCAGCAGCCAACGGACAGGGCCGAACACTGAAGCTTTCTTT. Translating gives CASSSQRTGPNTEAFF. V gene TRBV11-3 combines with J gene TRBJ1-1, with TRBD1 identical over 8 bases. Germline V gene lookup returns CDR1 SGHNT and CDR2 YENEEA. V shed 5 bases, J shed 1 base, and the junction held 9 bases outside the gene matches. CDR3 length: 16 amino acids. Filled out from reference TRBV11-3 and TRBJ1-1, the complete variable domain reads EAGVVQSPRYKIIEKKQPVAFWCNPISGHNTLYWYLQNLGQGPELLIRYENEEAVDDSQLPKDRFSAERLKGVDSTLKIQPAELGDSAVYLCASSSQRTGPNTEAFFGQGTRLTVV.

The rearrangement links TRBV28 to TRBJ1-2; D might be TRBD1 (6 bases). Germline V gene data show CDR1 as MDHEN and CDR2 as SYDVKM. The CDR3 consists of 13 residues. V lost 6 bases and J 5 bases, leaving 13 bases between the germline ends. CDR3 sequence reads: CASRERQAYGYTF. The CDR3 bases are TGTGCCAGCAGGGAAAGACAGGCGTATGGCTACACCTTC.

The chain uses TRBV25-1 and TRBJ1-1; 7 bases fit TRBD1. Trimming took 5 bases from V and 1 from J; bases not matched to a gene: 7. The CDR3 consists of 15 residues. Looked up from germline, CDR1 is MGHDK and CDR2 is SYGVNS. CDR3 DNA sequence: TGTGCCAGCAGTTTTAGGACAGGACCGAACACTGAAGCTTTCTTT. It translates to CASSFRTGPNTEAFF.

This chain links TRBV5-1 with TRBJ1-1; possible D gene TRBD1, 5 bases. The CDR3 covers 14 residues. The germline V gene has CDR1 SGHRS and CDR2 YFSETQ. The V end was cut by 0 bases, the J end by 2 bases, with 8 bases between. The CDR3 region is CASSLAGGNTEAFF. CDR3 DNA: TGCGCCAGCAGCTTGGCGGGGGGAAACACTGAAGCTTTCTTT.

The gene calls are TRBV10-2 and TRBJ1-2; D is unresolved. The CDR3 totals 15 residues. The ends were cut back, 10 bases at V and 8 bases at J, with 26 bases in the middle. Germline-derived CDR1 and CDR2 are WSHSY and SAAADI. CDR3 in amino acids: CATKPPGSRQRGYTF. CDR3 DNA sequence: TGCGCCACCAAGCCTCCGGGGAGTCGGCAAAGGGGCTACACCTTC.

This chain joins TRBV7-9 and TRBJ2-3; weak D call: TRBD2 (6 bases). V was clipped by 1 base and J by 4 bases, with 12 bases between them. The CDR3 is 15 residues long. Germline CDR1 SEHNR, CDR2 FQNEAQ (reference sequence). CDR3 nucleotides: TGTGCCAGCAGCTTAGGGTCGGGGGAGTCAGATACGCAGTATTTT. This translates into CASSLGSGESDTQYF.

CDR3 sequence: CASRPGQVYEKLFF. The CDR3 DNA reads TGTGCCAGTAGGCCGGGACAGGTGTATGAAAAACTGTTTTTT. The rearrangement uses TRBV19 and TRBJ1-4; 8 nucleotides match TRBD1. The germline V gene has CDR1 LNHDA and CDR2 SQIVND (reference sequence). V lost 6 bases to trimming and J lost 6 bases; unmatched junction nucleotides: 6. The CDR3 length is 14 residues.

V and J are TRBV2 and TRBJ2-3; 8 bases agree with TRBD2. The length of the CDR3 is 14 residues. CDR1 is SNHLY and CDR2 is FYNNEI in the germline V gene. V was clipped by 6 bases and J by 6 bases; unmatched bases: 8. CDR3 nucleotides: TGTGCCAGCAGGGGCGGGAGGCCCACGGATACGCAGTATTTT. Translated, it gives CASRGGRPTDTQYF.

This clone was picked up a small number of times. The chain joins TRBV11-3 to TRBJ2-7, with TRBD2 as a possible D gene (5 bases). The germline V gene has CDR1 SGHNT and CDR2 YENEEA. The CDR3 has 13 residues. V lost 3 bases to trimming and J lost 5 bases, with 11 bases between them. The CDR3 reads CASSLDFGDEQYF. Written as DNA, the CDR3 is TGTGCCAGCAGCTTGGACTTCGGTGACGAGCAGTACTTC.

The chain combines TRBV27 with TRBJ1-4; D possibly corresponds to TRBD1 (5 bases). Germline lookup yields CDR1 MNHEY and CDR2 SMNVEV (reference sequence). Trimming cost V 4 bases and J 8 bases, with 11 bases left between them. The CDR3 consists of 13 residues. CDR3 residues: CASSSQGGEKLFF. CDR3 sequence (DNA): TGTGCCAGCAGTTCGCAGGGTGGCGAAAAACTGTTTTTT.

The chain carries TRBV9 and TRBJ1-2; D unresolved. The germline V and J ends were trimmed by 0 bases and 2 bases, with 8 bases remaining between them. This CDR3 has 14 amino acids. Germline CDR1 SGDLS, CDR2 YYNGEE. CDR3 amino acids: CASSVELSNYGYTF. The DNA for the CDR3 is TGTGCCAGCAGCGTAGAGCTCTCAAACTATGGCTACACCTTC.

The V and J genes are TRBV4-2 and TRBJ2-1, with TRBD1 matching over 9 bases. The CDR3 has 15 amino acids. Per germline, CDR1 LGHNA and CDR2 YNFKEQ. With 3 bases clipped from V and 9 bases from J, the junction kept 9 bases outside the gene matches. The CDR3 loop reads CASSHFLQGAGEQFF. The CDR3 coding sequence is TGTGCCAGCAGCCACTTTTTACAGGGGGCTGGTGAGCAGTTCTTC.

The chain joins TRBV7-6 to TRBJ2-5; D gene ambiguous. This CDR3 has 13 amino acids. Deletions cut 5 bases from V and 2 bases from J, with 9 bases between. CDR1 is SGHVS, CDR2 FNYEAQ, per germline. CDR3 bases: TGTGCCAGCAGCCGCGAGAGACAAGAGACCCAGTACTTC. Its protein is CASSRERQETQYF.

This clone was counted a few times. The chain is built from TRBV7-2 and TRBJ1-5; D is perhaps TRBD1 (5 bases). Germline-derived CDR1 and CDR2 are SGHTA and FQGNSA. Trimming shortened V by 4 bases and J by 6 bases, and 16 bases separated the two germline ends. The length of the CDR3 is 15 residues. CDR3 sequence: CASSSWVGGGQPQHF. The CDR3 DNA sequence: TGTGCCAGCAGCTCGTGGGTGGGGGGAGGTCAGCCCCAGCATTTT.

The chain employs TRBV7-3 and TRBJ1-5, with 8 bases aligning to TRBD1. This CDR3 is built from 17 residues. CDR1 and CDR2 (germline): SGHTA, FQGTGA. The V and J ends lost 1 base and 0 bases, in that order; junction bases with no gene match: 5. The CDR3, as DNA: TGTGCCAGCAGCTTAAGGGGGACAGGTCTTAGCAATCAGCCCCAGCATTTT. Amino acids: CASSLRGTGLSNQPQHF.

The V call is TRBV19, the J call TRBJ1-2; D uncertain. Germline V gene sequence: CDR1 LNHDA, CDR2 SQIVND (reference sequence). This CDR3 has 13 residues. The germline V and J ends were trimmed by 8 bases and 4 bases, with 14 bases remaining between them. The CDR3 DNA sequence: TGTGCCAGTGCCTTTGGGCAATCCTATGGCTACACCTTC. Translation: CASAFGQSYGYTF.

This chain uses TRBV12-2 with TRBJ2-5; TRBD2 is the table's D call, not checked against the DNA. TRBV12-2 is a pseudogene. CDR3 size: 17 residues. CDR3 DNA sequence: TGTGCAAGTCGCCCACGCTTTCCGGGGGTAGGTGGTAAGGTCCAGTACTTC. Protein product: CASRPRFPGVGGKVQYF.